This TCR beta chain was retrieved from a study of T cells expressing NK-cell markers (dated by TCRdb to about 2020). Concerning the study at large: Eight or nine donors provided sorted CD3+CD56+NKG2C+, CD3+CD56+NKG2C- and CD3+CD56-NKG2C+ T-cell subsets, whose TCR beta-chain repertoires were profiled. Among the eight sequenced donors, seven were HCMV-seropositive and one was HCMV-seronegative. The study sequenced eight donors, all healthy volunteers chosen at random: three men and five women. Libraries were sequenced as 2 x 150 bp reads on Illumina HiSeq 2000/2500, MiSeq or NextSeq.

Via the germline V gene, CDR1 is MNHEY and CDR2 SVGEGT. The CDR3, from cysteine to phenylalanine, totals 16 residues. DNA was not recorded. What the authors observed across the whole study: In about 6 donors, the dominant CD3+CD56+NKG2C+ clonotypes were found to rank among the top 10 CD8+ clonotypes and to make up about 1.0-8% of CD8+ T cells. Whether the expanded NKG2C-expressing T cell clones were specific for HCMV antigens was left unclear. Those dominant clonotypes were again the most abundant among CD3+CD56-NKG2C+ cells in a few donors, at about 28.3-65%.

Sequenced using an Illumina HiSeq 2000. TCR beta cDNA libraries were prepared using 5'RACE template switching, which introduced a universal primer site and unique molecular identifiers. Priming for cDNA synthesis came from the TCR beta constant segment, and two successive PCR amplification steps followed. In the original analysis: MIGEC was used to demultiplex reads and group the reads by UMI, and MiTCR was used to assemble and quantify clonotypes. Only TCR cDNA sequences supported by at least two reads were kept to exclude erroneous sequences. The tcR package was used for downstream repertoire analysis, and clonotypes were matched between fractions using CDR3 nucleotide sequence together with V segment. Antigen specificity was annotated against VDJdb with VDJmatch, allowing one amino acid substitution in CDR3. TCRdb reprocessed the reads, reporting each CDR3 protein sequence once and no DNA. TCRdb's processing, not the authors', yielded these V and J calls. The sample's table lists a count of 200,000 to 300,000 distinct CDR3 sequences. The biggest ten clones account for about 0.39% of the sample.

About this clonotype itself: The antigen it recognizes is unknown.

A commercial ELISA kit detecting HCMV-specific IgG in serum was used to determine HCMV serostatus. Ficoll density gradient centrifugation was used to isolate peripheral blood mononuclear cells from blood. Sequencing was carried out using blood T cells: a sorted CD56 or NKG2C T cell subset, CD4+ or CD8+ T cells, or bulk PBMC T cells (not recorded which). The chain was built from TRBV6-2 or TRBV6-3 and TRBJ2-3; checking the TCRdb D call of TRBD2 is not possible without DNA. The sequence derives from a young man in good health. Donor details come from another sample of the same person, matched by shared clones. The CDR3 region reads CASSKGLPDSTDTQYF.